These 29 T cell receptor beta chains were sequenced from one sample in a study of T-cell memory formation after mild COVID-19 (dated by TCRdb to the early 2020s). The protocol used for the library was 5' RACE. Sequencing was carried out with an Illumina NovaSeq 6000. Clones were called with MiXCR by TCRdb after fastp trimmed the public reads at Q25, and only in-frame beta chains were retained. Every entry covers one CDR3 protein and lists the most common genes and DNA from its rows. The sample includes a few hundred thousand distinct CDR3 sequences, with approximately 10% observed a single time. The ten largest clones capture more than 20% of the sample. What was sequenced was PBMCs or a T cell subset sorted from them (not recorded which). The receptor set was obtained from a man younger than 35 who had mild COVID-19 (a few samples of this study predate the infection). The sample titles of this study are shuffled in the database, so cell type and time point are left out; the donor was told from shared clones.

The V and J genes are TRBV7-2 and TRBJ1-6; no clear D gene. This CDR3 is 13 amino acids long. Trimming shortened V by 5 bases and J by 5 bases, and 7 bases separated the two germline ends. The germline CDR1 and CDR2 sequences are SGHTA and FQGNSA. Written as DNA, the CDR3 is TGTGCCAGCAGCCTGGAGAATAATTCACCCCTCCACTTT. It codes for CASSLENNSPLHF.

This clonotype is categorized as medium-sized. The chain joins TRBV6-2 or TRBV6-3 to TRBJ2-1; perhaps TRBD2 as D (7 bases). From germline, CDR1 is MNHEY and CDR2 SVGEGT. The CDR3 has 16 residues. Trimming removed 6 bases at V and 5 bases at J, with 20 bases between. This CDR3 is CASRYLAEGGHNEQFF. The CDR3 bases are TGTGCCAGCAGATACCTAGCGGAGGGGGGGCACAATGAGCAGTTCTTC.

This sequence joins TRBV7-2 and TRBJ2-1; D is unclear. V lost 3 bases, J lost 0 bases, and 6 bases lay in between. Germline V gene lookup returns CDR1 SGHTA and CDR2 FQGNSA. The CDR3 spans 14 residues. The CDR3, as DNA: TGTGCCAGCAGCTTGGCAATCTCCTACAATGAGCAGTTCTTC. Its protein product is CASSLAISYNEQFF.

This clonotype occurred a few times. The chain carries TRBV24-1 and TRBJ2-7; D is perhaps TRBD1 or TRBD2 (6 bases each). Trimming took 3 bases from V and 12 from J, leaving 14 bases between them. The CDR3 contains 12 residues. Germline V gives CDR1 KGHDR, CDR2 SFDVKD. The CDR3 DNA is TGTGCCACCAGTGATAGGGGGGACCGATTGTACGTC. Amino acids: CATSDRGDRLYV.

This clonotype was seen many times. This sequence joins TRBV4-1 and TRBJ2-1; the D is unclear. Germline V CDR1 and CDR2: MGHRA, YSYEKL. Deletions cut 0 bases from V and 14 bases from J, with 14 bases between. The CDR3 totals 13 residues. This CDR3 reads CASSQDPGLTEFF. The CDR3 coding sequence is TGCGCCAGCAGCCAAGATCCTGGCCTAACTGAGTTCTTC.

There are many counts of this clonotype. The gene calls are TRBV2 and TRBJ1-1, with D unresolved. CDR3 length equals 12 residues. The V gene's germline CDR1 is SNHLY and CDR2 FYNNEI. The V end was cut by 4 bases, the J end by 3 bases, with 6 bases between. The DNA of the CDR3 is TGTGCCAGCAGTGGTGGGTACACTGAAGCTTTCTTT. Residues: CASSGGYTEAFF.

This clonotype has just a few counts. V usage is TRBV27 and J usage is TRBJ1-2; TRBD1 aligns across 7 bases. The CDR3 runs 15 residues. With V trimmed by 0 bases and J by 4 bases, 5 bases remained unmatched. Germline CDR1 reads MNHEY; CDR2 reads SMNVEV (reference sequence). CDR3 loop: CASSLSPGGRYGYTF. CDR3 in DNA: TGTGCCAGCAGTTTATCCCCAGGGGGACGCTATGGCTACACCTTC.

This clonotype was counted a few times. The CDR3 sequence: CASSQVSRGQRGANVLTF. Written as DNA, the CDR3 is TGTGCCAGCAGCCAAGTATCTAGGGGGCAGAGAGGGGCCAACGTCCTGACTTTC. The gene calls are TRBV4-2 and TRBJ2-6, with TRBD1 identical over 7 bases. Germline V CDR1 and CDR2: LGHNA, YNFKEQ. V lost 1 base to trimming and J lost 4 bases; unmatched junction nucleotides: 10. CDR3 size: 18 residues.

The gene calls are TRBV12-3 or TRBV12-4 and TRBJ1-5, with D possibly being TRBD1 (5 bases). Trimming left V 5 bases short and J 5 bases short, with 13 bases between. The CDR3 has 14 residues. The CDR3 bases are TGTGCCAGCAGTGTGGACGGGGGGTATCAGCCCCAGCATTTT. Amino acid sequence: CASSVDGGYQPQHF.

CDR3 DNA: TGTGCCAGCCACCGGGGGGGGGATTCGACCACAGATACGCAGTATTTT. Encoded protein: CASHRGGDSTTDTQYF. The genes are TRBV7-2 and TRBJ2-3, with 8 nucleotides matching TRBD2. The germline V gene encodes CDR1 SGHTA and CDR2 FQGNSA. After removal of 8 bases from V and 2 bases from J, the junction contained 12 bases not matched to a gene. The CDR3 covers 16 residues.

V is TRBV12-3 or TRBV12-4 and J is TRBJ1-2; 9 positions match TRBD1. The J segment lost 8 bases and the V segment lost 5 bases, leaving 6 bases of the junction unmatched. This CDR3 spans 13 amino acids. CDR3 nucleotides: TGTGCCAGCAGTCCACAGGGGGCAAGGGGCTACACCTTC. Translating gives CASSPQGARGYTF.

As to this clonotype: A clone one base away is much larger, so this may be a read error. J is TRBJ2-2 and V is TRBV9; TRBD1 agrees at 7 bases. CDR1 is SGDLS and CDR2 is YYNGEE in the germline V gene. CDR3 length: 15 amino acids. The CDR3 nucleotides read TGTGCCAGCAGCGCCCGGGACAGAGGGACCGGGGAGCTGATTTTT. Its translation: CASSARDRGTGELIF.

Ten or more counts support this clonotype. The chain joins TRBV24-1 to TRBJ2-1, with a tentative D call TRBD1 (6 bases). The germline V and J ends were trimmed by 5 bases and 15 bases, with 13 bases remaining between them. The CDR3 consists of 11 residues. Germline assignment: CDR1 KGHDR and CDR2 SFDVKD. CDR3 protein: CATSAQGRWFF. DNA for the CDR3: TGTGCCACCAGTGCGCAGGGGCGATGGTTCTTC.

This clonotype was found a few times. The gene calls are TRBV5-6 and TRBJ2-7; tentatively, D is TRBD2 (5 bases). In germline, CDR1 is SGHDT, CDR2 YYEEEE. The CDR3 runs to 16 residues. Between the trimmed V and J ends, which lost 0 bases and 3 bases, there was a span of 16 bases. The CDR3 nucleotides read TGTGCCAGCAGCTTGGCCGGGGATGGTAGCTTCTACGAGCAGTACGTC. It codes for CASSLAGDGSFYEQYV.

This clonotype was seen a few times. V is TRBV15 and J is TRBJ1-4, with D possibly being TRBD1 (5 bases). V lost 3 bases and J lost 6, with 5 bases in between. This CDR3 has 12 residues. Germline V gene sequence: CDR1 LNHNV, CDR2 YYDKDF (reference sequence). CDR3 sequence (DNA): TGTGCCACCAGCAGGGGGGATGAAAAACTGTTTTTT. This encodes CATSRGDEKLFF.

The chain carries TRBV7-8 and TRBJ1-2, with D perhaps TRBD1 (6 bases). The CDR3 extends over 15 amino acids. The ends were cut back, 0 bases at V and 4 bases at J, with 12 bases in the middle. CDR1 and CDR2 (germline): SGHVS, FQNEAQ. This CDR3 reads CASSLAGGALYGYTF. The CDR3 DNA reads TGTGCCAGCAGCTTAGCTGGGGGCGCCCTCTATGGCTACACCTTC.

CDR3 sequence: CASSFFIQDTDTQYF. In DNA form, the CDR3 reads TGTGCCAGCAGCTTCTTTATTCAGGACACAGATACGCAGTATTTT. J is TRBJ2-3 and V is TRBV5-6; no firm D call. The CDR3 consists of 15 residues. Germline V lookup: CDR1 SGHDT, CDR2 YYEEEE. Trimming left V 2 bases short and J 2 bases short, with 12 bases between. Full variable domain (outside the CDR3, taken from reference TRBV5-6 and TRBJ2-3): DAGVTQSPTHLIKTRGQQVTLRCSPKSGHDTVSWYQQALGQGPQFIFQYYEEEERQRGNFPDRFSGHQFPNYSSELNVNALLLGDSALYLCASSFFIQDTDTQYFGPGTRLTVL.

The table lists this clonotype with a few counts. The chain uses TRBV12-3 or TRBV12-4 and TRBJ1-5, with unresolved D. This CDR3 has 13 amino acids. Deletions cut 5 bases from V and 5 bases from J, with 10 bases between. DNA for the CDR3: TGTGCCAGCAGTCTAGGGCAAGATCAGCCCCAGCATTTT. Translated: CASSLGQDQPQHF.

A few counts support this clonotype. The CDR3 DNA reads as TGTGCCACCCGGGAAGAGGGGGCTCGCGAGCAGTACTTC. Translating it yields CATREEGAREQYF. The chain links TRBV7-9 to TRBJ2-7; 7 bases are a match to TRBD1. The CDR3 length is 13 residues. Germline values: CDR1 SEHNR, CDR2 FQNEAQ (reference sequence). V lost 10 bases to trimming and J lost 6 bases; unmatched junction nucleotides: 12.

The chain carries TRBV12-3 or TRBV12-4 and TRBJ2-3; D is perhaps TRBD1 (5 bases). CDR3 length: 16 amino acids. The V and J ends lost 4 bases and 0 bases respectively, with 14 bases between them. The CDR3 DNA reads TGTGCCAGCAGTTCTAATACGGACACGAGCACAGATACGCAGTATTTT. Protein sequence: CASSSNTDTSTDTQYF.

This clonotype was observed many times. This chain joins TRBV18 and TRBJ2-7; TRBD2 is a possible D gene (6 bases). CDR3 length: 14 amino acids. The V end was cut by 4 bases, the J end by 2 bases, with 12 bases between. The germline CDR1 and CDR2 sequences are KGHSH and LQKENI. The CDR3 DNA is TGTGCCAGCTCACTGGTGGAGCGGGCCTACGAGCAGTACTTC. This codes for CASSLVERAYEQYF.

This clonotype was counted a few times. V and J are TRBV20-1 and TRBJ2-5; 7 positions match TRBD1. The CDR3 loop spans 14 amino acids. Trimming removed 6 bases from V and 5 bases from J; junction bases left unmatched: 12. Germline CDR1 reads DFQATT; CDR2 reads SNEGSKA (reference sequence). The CDR3 sequence: CSARIQGLRETQYF. The CDR3, as DNA: TGCAGTGCACGTATACAGGGGCTCCGGGAGACCCAGTACTTC.

This clonotype was seen a few times. The chain uses TRBV25-1 and TRBJ2-7; maybe TRBD2 (6 bases). The germline V gene has CDR1 MGHDK and CDR2 SYGVNS. Trimming cost V 9 bases and J 2 bases, with 8 bases left between them. The CDR3 runs to 11 residues. The CDR3 DNA reads as TGTGCCAGTGGGGGGACCTACGAGCAGTACTTC. Amino acid sequence: CASGGTYEQYF.

This chain joins TRBV4-3 and TRBJ2-6; a possible D gene is TRBD1 (5 bases). Trimming took off 3 bases at V and 0 bases at J, with 12 bases between the two ends. The CDR3 extends over 17 amino acids. CDR1 is LGHNA and CDR2 is YSLEER in the germline V gene. CDR3 in DNA: TGCGCCAGCAGCCAGGATTCAGGGATCTCTGGGGCCAACGTCCTGACTTTC. Translation gives CASSQDSGISGANVLTF.

The V call is TRBV18, the J call TRBJ2-2, with D maybe TRBD2 (7 bases). The V end was cut by 3 bases, the J end by 5 bases, with 19 bases between. The germline CDR1 and CDR2 sequences are KGHSH and LQKENI. This CDR3 spans 17 amino acids. The CDR3 is CASSPPLGGARTGELFF. The CDR3 DNA is TGTGCCAGCTCACCTCCCCTTGGGGGGGCCAGGACCGGGGAGCTGTTTTTT.

This clonotype was picked up a small number of times. The rearrangement uses TRBV7-6 and TRBJ2-1, with D possibly being TRBD2 (7 bases). CDR1 and CDR2 (germline): SGHVS, FNYEAQ. V was trimmed by 1 base and J by 4 bases, leaving 14 bases between them. The CDR3 runs 16 residues. This chain's CDR3 is CASSLERAGAYNEQFF. CDR3 nucleotides: TGTGCCAGCAGCTTAGAGAGGGCGGGGGCGTACAATGAGCAGTTCTTC.

The table lists this clonotype with a few counts. This chain joins TRBV20-1 and TRBJ1-2; D not resolved. The CDR3 has 12 amino acids. V shed 1 base and J shed 5 bases, with 8 bases lying between them. Germline V CDR1 and CDR2: DFQATT, SNEGSKA (reference sequence). The CDR3 DNA sequence: TGCAGTGCTAGAGTGAAGGAATATGGCTACACCTTC. Protein product: CSARVKEYGYTF.

This clonotype was seen repeatedly, ten times or more. The V call is TRBV7-9, the J call TRBJ2-1; TRBD1 might be the D (7 bases). The CDR3 runs to 13 residues. V lost 3 bases and J 8 bases, leaving 11 bases between the germline ends. Germline V gene sequence: CDR1 SEHNR, CDR2 FQNEAQ (reference sequence). CDR3 loop: CASSLAGGHEQFF. In DNA, the CDR3 is TGTGCCAGCAGCTTGGCAGGGGGGCATGAGCAGTTCTTC.

The sample holds a few counts of this clonotype. The V gene is TRBV7-8, the J gene TRBJ2-1; TRBD1 matches at 9 bases. Germline lookup yields CDR1 SGHVS and CDR2 FQNEAQ. J lost 9 bases, V lost 1 base, and 7 bases had no gene match. This CDR3 has 15 amino acids. CDR3 sequence: CASSLVGTGRSEQFF. The CDR3 bases are TGTGCCAGCAGCTTAGTAGGGACAGGGAGAAGTGAGCAGTTCTTC.